The clone carrying this T cell receptor (beta chain) was seen a few times. Its antigen is as yet unknown. The data are from a study of Graves' ophthalmopathy and Graves' hyperthyroidism. Study-level background: At initial diagnosis, peripheral blood was obtained, and this preceded any treatment. Study observations and caveats: Blood also harbored most expanded thyroid clonotypes above 0.001 frequency.

Amplified material comprised TCR beta CDR3 regions derived from RNA transcripts. After a first-round RT-PCR with HTBI primers, a second-round multiplex PCR was run. Each CDR3 protein gets one entry after TCRdb re-called the multiplex PCR reads with MiXCR. The sample has under 350,000 distinct CDR3 sequences; 15% to 20% are singletons. The starting material, around 9.3 ml of fresh peripheral blood, provided the PBMCs. V was shortened by 2 bases and J by 0 bases, with 7 bases between the two germline ends. Germline values: CDR1 MNHEY, CDR2 SVGAGI. The CDR3 is 14 amino acids. Sequenced: peripheral blood. This chain connects TRBV6-5 to TRBJ1-2; unclear D gene. The TCR comes from an adult man with Graves' ophthalmopathy. This chain's CDR3 is CASSYGGANYGYTF. CDR3 bases: TGTGCCAGCAGTTACGGAGGAGCTAACTATGGCTACACCTTC.